This entry lists 17 T cell receptor beta chains sequenced from one sample in a study of T-cell memory formation after mild COVID-19. One entry per CDR3 protein results from TCRdb running MiXCR on the 5' RACE reads. Here the sample spans roughly 200,000 distinct CDR3 sequences, over 7.5% being singletons. Input material: PBMCs or a T cell subset sorted from them (not recorded which). These receptors all stem from a man younger than 30 who had mild COVID-19 (a few samples of this study predate the infection). Cell type and time point are not known.

This clonotype was counted only a few times. The chain carries TRBV6-5 and TRBJ1-1; D possibly corresponds to TRBD1 (6 bases). CDR1 and CDR2 (germline): MNHEY, SVGAGI. V lost 7 bases, J lost 1 base, and 19 bases lay in between. This CDR3 comprises 16 residues. CDR3 loop: CASTWGGGGPNTEAFF. DNA of the CDR3: TGTGCCAGCACTTGGGGTGGTGGGGGCCCGAACACTGAAGCTTTCTTT.

The genes are TRBV4-1 and TRBJ2-4; TRBD1 or TRBD2 may be the D gene (5 bases each). This CDR3 is built from 19 residues. Deletions cut 2 bases from V and 6 bases from J, with 26 bases between. CDR1 is MGHRA, CDR2 YSYEKL, per germline. This CDR3 reads CASSQKGRAGGAAGNIQYF. The CDR3 DNA follows: TGCGCCAGCAGCCAAAAGGGTCGGGCAGGTGGGGCCGCGGGAAACATTCAGTACTTC.

This clonotype was counted at least ten times. The genes are TRBV29-1 and TRBJ2-2; D is possibly TRBD1 (6 bases). CDR1 is SQVTM, CDR2 ANQGSEA, per germline. V dropped 4 bases and J dropped 3 bases, with 15 bases sitting between them. The CDR3 covers 15 residues. In DNA, the CDR3 is TGCAGCGTTGTATGGGGGCAGACTCACACCGGGGAGCTGTTTTTT. Protein sequence: CSVVWGQTHTGELFF.

There are a few counts of this clonotype. The V and J genes are TRBV4-2 and TRBJ2-1; a weak D match, TRBD2 (6 bases). The CDR3 totals 15 residues. Trimming took 4 bases from V and 9 from J, leaving 19 bases between them. From germline, CDR1 is LGHNA and CDR2 YNFKEQ. The chain's CDR3 is CASSRIGGARGEQFF. CDR3 bases: TGTGCCAGCAGCCGCATCGGAGGGGCGAGGGGTGAGCAGTTCTTC.

The genes are TRBV7-2 and TRBJ2-7, with TRBD1 matching 9 bases. V lost 2 bases to trimming and J lost 5 bases; unmatched junction nucleotides: 4. Germline CDR1 and CDR2: SGHTA and FQGNSA. The CDR3 is made up of 14 amino acids. The CDR3 DNA sequence: TGTGCCAGCAGCTTAAATGGACAGGGGAACGAGCAGTACTTC. Translating gives CASSLNGQGNEQYF.

The chain links TRBV28 to TRBJ1-1; D is uncertain. CDR1 is MDHEN, CDR2 SYDVKM, per germline. The CDR3 length is 14 residues. Trimming pared 6 bases from V and 4 bases from J, leaving 15 bases between. In DNA form, the CDR3 reads TGTGCCAGCAGCGTGGAGGGTTCCAGCACTGAAGCTTTCTTT. The encoded protein is CASSVEGSSTEAFF.

This clonotype was seen more than once but under ten times. The chain uses TRBV4-3 and TRBJ1-2; D gene unclear. CDR1 LGHNA and CDR2 YSLEER come from the germline V gene. V lost 0 bases to trimming and J lost 4 bases, with 9 bases between them. CDR3 length equals 14 residues. The CDR3 reads CASSQDRAVYGYTF. In DNA, the CDR3 is TGCGCCAGCAGCCAAGATCGGGCAGTCTATGGCTACACCTTC.

This clonotype was seen more than once but under ten times. V gene TRBV12-3 or TRBV12-4 combines with J gene TRBJ2-2; TRBD1 agrees at 10 bases. This CDR3 has 14 amino acids. Trimming took 5 bases from V and 7 from J; bases not matched to a gene: 4. The CDR3: CASSARDRGGELFF. As DNA, the CDR3 is TGTGCCAGCAGTGCCCGGGACAGGGGCGGGGAGCTGTTTTTT.

In its sample, this clonotype was seen a few times. The chain joins TRBV28 to TRBJ2-3; TRBD2 is a possible D gene (6 bases). Germline assignment: CDR1 MDHEN and CDR2 SYDVKM. V gave up 6 bases and J gave up 3 bases, with 16 bases separating them. The CDR3 loop spans 15 amino acids. The CDR3 is CASSKEGPRTDTQYF. The CDR3 DNA follows: TGTGCCAGCAGCAAGGAGGGGCCGCGGACAGATACGCAGTATTTT. Combining the CDR3 with reference TRBV28 and TRBJ2-3 gives the whole variable domain DVKVTQSSRYLVKRTGEKVFLECVQDMDHENMFWYRQDPGLGLRLIYFSYDVKMKEKGDIPEGYSVSREKKERFSLILESASTNQTSMYLCASSKEGPRTDTQYFGPGTRLTVL.

This clonotype occurred many times. This chain connects TRBV20-1 to TRBJ2-3; D is unresolved. Trimming stripped 5 bases from V and 2 bases from J, with 8 bases between. The length of the CDR3 is 12 residues. Germline values: CDR1 DFQATT, CDR2 SNEGSKA (reference sequence). CDR3 in DNA: TGCAGTGCTCTTACTTCCACAGATACGCAGTATTTT. It is translated as CSALTSTDTQYF.

This clonotype was seen a few times. The chain couples TRBV3-1 to TRBJ2-1; D uncertain. The length of the CDR3 is 15 residues. V lost 1 base and J 3 bases, leaving 10 bases between the germline ends. Germline CDR1 is LGHDT and CDR2 is YNNKEL (reference sequence). The CDR3 DNA sequence: TGTGCCAGCAGCCAAGGGGCGGAGAACTACAATGAGCAGTTCTTC. Translated: CASSQGAENYNEQFF.

This clonotype appeared a few times. The rearrangement joins TRBV7-2 to TRBJ2-5, with unresolved D. V shed 4 bases and J shed 4 bases, with 4 bases lying between them. The CDR3 runs to 11 residues. Germline values: CDR1 SGHTA, CDR2 FQGNSA. The CDR3 coding sequence is TGTGCCAGCAGCTCTCGAGAGACCCAGTACTTC. Residues: CASSSRETQYF.

The V and J genes are TRBV6-5 and TRBJ1-5; D unclear. The germline V and J ends were trimmed by 8 bases and 2 bases, with 28 bases remaining between them. Germline V gene sequence: CDR1 MNHEY, CDR2 SVGAGI. CDR3 length equals 19 residues. CDR3 bases: TGTGCCAGCCCCTTATGGATCACCTGTCGAGGATATGGCAATCAGCCCCAGCATTTT. Translated: CASPLWITCRGYGNQPQHF.

V and J are TRBV6-5 and TRBJ2-1, with D possibly being TRBD1 (8 bases). Trimming removed 8 bases at V and 1 base at J, with 15 bases between. Per germline, CDR1 MNHEY and CDR2 SVGAGI. The CDR3 extends over 15 amino acids. The CDR3 DNA sequence: TGTGCCAGCTCCGGACAGGGAGGGTCCTACAATGAGCAGTTCTTC. The encoded protein is CASSGQGGSYNEQFF.

This clonotype has a handful of counts. The chain joins TRBV6-5 to TRBJ2-5; TRBD1 might be the D (6 bases). Per the germline V gene, CDR1 is MNHEY and CDR2 is SVGAGI. Between the trimmed V and J ends, which lost 6 bases and 7 bases, there was a span of 9 bases. This CDR3 has 11 residues. The CDR3 nucleotides read TGTGCCAGCAGCCAGGGGAGGACCCAGTACTTC. It yields the protein CASSQGRTQYF.

This clonotype appeared a single time. The V and J genes are TRBV5-1 and TRBJ2-1; D is uncertain. There are 13 residues in the CDR3. Germline-derived CDR1 and CDR2 are SGHRS and YFSETQ. Trimming took 2 bases from V and 4 from J, leaving 7 bases between them. Here the CDR3 reads CASSFDKYNEQFF. CDR3 bases: TGCGCCAGCAGCTTTGATAAATACAATGAGCAGTTCTTC. Full variable domain (remainder filled in from reference TRBV5-1 and TRBJ2-1): KAGVTQTPRYLIKTRGQQVTLSCSPISGHRSVSWYQQTPGQGLQFLFEYFSETQRNKGNFPGRFSGRQFSNSRSEMNVSTLELGDSALYLCASSFDKYNEQFFGPGTRLTVL.

This clonotype was counted at least ten times. The rearrangement joins TRBV5-1 to TRBJ1-2, with TRBD1 identical over 8 bases. V was clipped by 2 bases and J by 6 bases; unmatched bases: 6. CDR1 SGHRS and CDR2 YFSETQ come from the germline V gene. The CDR3 has 14 residues. The CDR3 reads CASSFLTGVDGYTF. DNA for the CDR3: TGCGCCAGCAGCTTCCTGACAGGGGTTGATGGCTACACCTTC.